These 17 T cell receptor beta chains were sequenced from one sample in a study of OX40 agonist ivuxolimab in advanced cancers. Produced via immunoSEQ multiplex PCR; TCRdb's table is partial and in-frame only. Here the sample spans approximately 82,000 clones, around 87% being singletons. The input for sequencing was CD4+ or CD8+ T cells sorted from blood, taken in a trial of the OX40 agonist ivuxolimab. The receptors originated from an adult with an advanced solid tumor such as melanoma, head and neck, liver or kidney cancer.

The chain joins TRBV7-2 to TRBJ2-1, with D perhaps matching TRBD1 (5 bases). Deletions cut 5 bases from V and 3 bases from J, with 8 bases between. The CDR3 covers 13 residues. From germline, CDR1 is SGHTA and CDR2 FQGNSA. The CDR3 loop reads CASSDSYYNEQFF. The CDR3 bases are TGTGCCAGCAGCGACAGCTACTACAATGAGCAGTTCTTC.

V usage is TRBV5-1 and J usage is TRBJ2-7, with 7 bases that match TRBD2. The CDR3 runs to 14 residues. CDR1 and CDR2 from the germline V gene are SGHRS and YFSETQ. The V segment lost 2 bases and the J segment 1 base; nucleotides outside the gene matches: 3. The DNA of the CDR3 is TGCGCCAGCAGCTTAAGCGGGGTTTCCTACGAGCAGTACTTC. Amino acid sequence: CASSLSGVSYEQYF.

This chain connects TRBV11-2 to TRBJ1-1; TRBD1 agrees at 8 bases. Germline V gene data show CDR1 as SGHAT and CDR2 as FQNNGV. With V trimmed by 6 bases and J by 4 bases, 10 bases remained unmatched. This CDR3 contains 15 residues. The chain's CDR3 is CASRFAGGVVTEAFF. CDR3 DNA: TGTGCCAGCAGATTCGCAGGGGGCGTAGTCACTGAAGCTTTCTTT.

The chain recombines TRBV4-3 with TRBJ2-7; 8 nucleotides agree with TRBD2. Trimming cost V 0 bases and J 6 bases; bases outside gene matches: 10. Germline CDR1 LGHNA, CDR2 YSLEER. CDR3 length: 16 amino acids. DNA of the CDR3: TGCGCCAGCAGCCAAGATCCTAGGACTAGCCCTCGCGAGCAGTACTTC. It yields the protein CASSQDPRTSPREQYF.

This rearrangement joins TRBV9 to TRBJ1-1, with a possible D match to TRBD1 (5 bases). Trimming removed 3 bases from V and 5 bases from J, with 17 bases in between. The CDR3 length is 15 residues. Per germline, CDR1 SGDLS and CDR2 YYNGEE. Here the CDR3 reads CASSALTGGGTEAFF. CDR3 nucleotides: TGTGCCAGCAGCGCCTTAACAGGCGGGGGAACTGAAGCTTTCTTT.

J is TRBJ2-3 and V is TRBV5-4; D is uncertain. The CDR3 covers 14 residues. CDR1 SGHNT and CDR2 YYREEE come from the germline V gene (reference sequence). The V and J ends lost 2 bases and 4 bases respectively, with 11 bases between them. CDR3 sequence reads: CASSLWNRPDTQYF. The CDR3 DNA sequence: TGTGCCAGCAGCTTATGGAACAGACCAGATACGCAGTATTTT.

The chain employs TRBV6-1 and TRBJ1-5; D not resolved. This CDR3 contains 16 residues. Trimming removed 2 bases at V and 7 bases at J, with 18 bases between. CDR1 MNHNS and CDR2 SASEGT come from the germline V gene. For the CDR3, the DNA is TGTGCCAGCAGTGAAAGTGTGGTAGGGCCGGGACAGCCCCAGCATTTT. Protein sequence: CASSESVVGPGQPQHF.

The DNA of the CDR3 is TGTGCCAGCAGTCCCCAGGGTCCCCTGCGCTACACCTTC. It specifies CASSPQGPLRYTF. The genes are TRBV27 and TRBJ1-2, with D maybe TRBD1 (5 bases). Germline loops: CDR1 MNHEY, CDR2 SMNVEV (reference sequence). Trimming took 5 bases from V and 9 from J, leaving 16 bases between them. The CDR3 totals 13 residues.

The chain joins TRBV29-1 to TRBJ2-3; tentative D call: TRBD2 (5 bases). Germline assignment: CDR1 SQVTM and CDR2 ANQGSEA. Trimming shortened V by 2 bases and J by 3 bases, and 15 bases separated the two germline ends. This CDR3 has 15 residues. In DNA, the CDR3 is TGCAGCGTTGAATCCGGGGTCGGACCTACAGATACGCAGTATTTT. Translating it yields CSVESGVGPTDTQYF.

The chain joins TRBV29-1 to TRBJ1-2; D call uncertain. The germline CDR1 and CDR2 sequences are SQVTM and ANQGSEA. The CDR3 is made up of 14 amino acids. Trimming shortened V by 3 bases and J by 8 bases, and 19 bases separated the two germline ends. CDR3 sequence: CSVDVLGGGIGYTF. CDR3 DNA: TGCAGCGTTGACGTTCTGGGCGGAGGAATCGGCTACACCTTC.

CDR3 sequence reads: CSVEEGGGETQYF. CDR3 sequence (DNA): TGCAGCGTTGAAGAAGGGGGCGGGGAGACCCAGTACTTC. The V call is TRBV29-1, the J call TRBJ2-5, with 7 bases fitting TRBD1. The V gene's germline CDR1 is SQVTM and CDR2 ANQGSEA. The length of the CDR3 is 13 residues. J gave up 5 bases and V 0 bases, and 3 bases lay outside the gene matches.

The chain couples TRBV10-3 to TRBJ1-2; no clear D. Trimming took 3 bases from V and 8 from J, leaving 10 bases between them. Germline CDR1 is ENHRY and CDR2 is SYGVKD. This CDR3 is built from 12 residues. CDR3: CAISDSTGGYTF. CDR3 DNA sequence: TGTGCCATCAGTGATTCAACTGGAGGCTACACCTTC.

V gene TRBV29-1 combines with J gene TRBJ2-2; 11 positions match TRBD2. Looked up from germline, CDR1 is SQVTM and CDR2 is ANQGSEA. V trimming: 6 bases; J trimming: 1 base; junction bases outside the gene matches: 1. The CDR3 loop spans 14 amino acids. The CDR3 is CSVGTSGNTGELFF. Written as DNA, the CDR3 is TGCAGCGTCGGGACTAGCGGGAACACCGGGGAGCTGTTTTTT.

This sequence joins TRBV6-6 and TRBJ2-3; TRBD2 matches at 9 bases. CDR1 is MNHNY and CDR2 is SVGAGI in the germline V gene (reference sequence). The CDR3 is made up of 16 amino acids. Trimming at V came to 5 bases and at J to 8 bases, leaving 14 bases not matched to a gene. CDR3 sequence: CASSTGKVAGVGTQYF. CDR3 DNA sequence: TGTGCCAGCAGTACGGGAAAAGTAGCGGGGGTTGGTACGCAGTATTTT.

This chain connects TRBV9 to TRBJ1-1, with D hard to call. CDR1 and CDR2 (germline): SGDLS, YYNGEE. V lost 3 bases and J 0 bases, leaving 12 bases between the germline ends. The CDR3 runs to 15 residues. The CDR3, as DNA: TGTGCCAGCAGCGAGAGAGGTTACATGAACACTGAAGCTTTCTTT. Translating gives CASSERGYMNTEAFF.

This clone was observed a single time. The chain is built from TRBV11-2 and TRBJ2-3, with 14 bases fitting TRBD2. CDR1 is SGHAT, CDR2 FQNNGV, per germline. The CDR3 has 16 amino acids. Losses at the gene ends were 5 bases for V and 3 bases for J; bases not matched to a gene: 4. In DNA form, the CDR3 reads TGTGCCAGCAGCCCACGACTAGCGGGGGGGACAGATACGCAGTATTTT. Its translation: CASSPRLAGGTDTQYF.

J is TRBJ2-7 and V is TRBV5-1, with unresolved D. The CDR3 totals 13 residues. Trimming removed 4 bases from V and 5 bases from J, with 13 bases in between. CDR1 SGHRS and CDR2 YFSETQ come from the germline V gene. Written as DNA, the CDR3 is TGCGCCAGCAGCGGTATCGGACGGAACGAGCAGTACTTC. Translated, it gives CASSGIGRNEQYF.